Presented here are 27 T cell receptor delta chains from one specimen sequenced in a study of γδ T cells in repeated Plasmodium falciparum infection. Bulk repertoires came from Vgamma9/Vdelta2+ or Vdelta2-negative gammadelta T cells flow-sorted from PBMC. TCRdb re-called clones from the multiplex PCR reads via CATT. The sample lists 75,000 to 95,000 delta-chain clones, 0.75% to 1% occurring once. Source material: gamma-delta T cells from blood. The receptors here all came from a pool of human donors (malaria-infected and uninfected, not separated).

This clone turned up a few times. A far larger clone is a single base away, which makes a read error likely. Other DNA sequences within the sample encode an identical CDR3. This sequence joins TRAV36/DV7 and TRDJ1; the D call may be TRDD2 or TRDD3 (6 bases each). No J segment appears in TCRdb, so it was assigned here by matching the sequence to germline. This CDR3 has 24 residues. Germline-derived CDR1 and CDR2 are VTNFRS and LTSSGIE (reference sequence). This CDR3 reads CAVEVQNPTPALMGVYMYTDKLIF. DNA of the CDR3: TGTGCCGTGGAGGTTCAGAATCCTACCCCGGCCTTGATGGGGGTCTATATGTACACCGATAAACTCATCTTT.

In regard to this clone: The TCRdb protein, from a much larger clone, departs from this DNA's translation at residue 4, likely by read error; the protein shown derives from the DNA. This sequence joins TRDV2 and TRDJ3; D possibly corresponds to TRDD3 (5 bases). No J gene was available from TCRdb, and it was assigned here by a germline match of the DNA. CDR3 length: 18 residues. CDR1 GEAIGNYY and CDR2 EKD come from the germline V gene. The CDR3 sequence: CACATEGDHSWDTRQMFF. DNA for the CDR3: TGTGCCTGTGCCACCGAAGGGGACCACTCCTGGGACACCCGACAGATGTTTTTC.

In its sample, this clone was seen a few times. TCRdb's entry gives the protein of a much larger clone, which mismatches this DNA's translation at residue 4, likely from a read error; the protein reported here is translated from the DNA. The chain is built from TRDV2 and TRDJ1; D possibly corresponds to TRDD3 (6 bases). The J gene, missing from TCRdb, was assigned here through DNA to germline matching. Looked up from germline, CDR1 is GEAIGNYY and CDR2 is EKD. V lost 6 bases to trimming and J lost 6 bases, with 37 bases between them. This CDR3 has 20 amino acids. The CDR3 bases are TGTGCCTGTAATACGCAGCTCCGCCTATTCAAGGGGATGGGGGTAAATAAACTCATCTTT. Its protein product is CACNTQLRLFKGMGVNKLIF.

On this clone: A far larger clone is just one base off, so this is likely a read error. The sample contains more than one DNA sequence encoding this CDR3. The rearrangement joins TRDV1 to TRDJ1, with D tentatively TRDD3 (5 bases). The CDR3 contains 18 residues. Germline V gene lookup returns CDR1 TSWWSYY and CDR2 QGS. Trimming cost V 0 bases and J 5 bases, with 22 bases left between them. Here the CDR3 reads CALGELKPPWAGADKLIF. CDR3 sequence (DNA): TGTGCTCTTGGGGAACTTAAACCGCCTTGGGCGGGGGCGGATAAACTCATCTTT.

Points on this clone: The TCRdb record carries a much larger clone's protein, which differs from this DNA's translation at residue 15; a read error is the likely cause, and the protein listed here is the DNA translation. The V gene reported is TRDV1; the J gene is uncalled; the DNA was not used to check the table's D call, TRDD3. The CDR3 has 17 amino acids. The germline V gene has CDR1 TSWWSYY and CDR2 QGS. CDR3 sequence (DNA): TGTGCTCTTGGGGAACTAAAGAGTTTTCGGTACACCGATAAACCCATCTTT. It codes for CALGELKSFRYTDKPIF.

The table lists this clone with many counts. TCRdb's listed protein matches a much larger clone and diverges from this DNA's translation at residue 4, likely through a read error; the protein shown comes from the DNA. The V call is TRDV2, the J call TRDJ1; possible D gene TRDD1, 5 bases. Germline V gene sequence: CDR1 GEAIGNYY, CDR2 EKD. Trimming left V 5 bases short and J 0 bases short, with 21 bases between. CDR3 length: 17 amino acids. This CDR3 is CACGEINPQLHTDKLIF. The CDR3 nucleotides are TGTGCCTGTGGCGAAATTAATCCCCAACTCCACACCGATAAACTCATCTTT.

This clone was detected a few times. For this DNA, TCRdb reports the protein of a much larger clone, which diverges at residue 11, most likely from a read error; the protein presented here is translated directly from the DNA. V and J are TRDV2 and TRDJ1, with TRDD3 matching 9 bases. The J gene, not given by TCRdb, was assigned here from a germline match of the nucleotide sequence. The trim removed 3 bases at V and 0 bases at J, leaving 19 bases unmatched. The length of the CDR3 is 20 residues. CDR1 is GEAIGNYY and CDR2 is EKD in the germline V gene. The CDR3 here is CACDSPPGDTDAFYTDKLIF. In DNA form, the CDR3 reads TGTGCCTGTGACTCCCCCCCGGGGGATACAGACGCTTTCTACACCGATAAACTCATCTTT.

On this clone: A single base is all that separates this from a far larger clone, so a read error is likely. The same CDR3 can be traced to other DNA sequences in this sample. The genes are TRDV2 and TRDJ1; D call uncertain. The CDR3 has 16 amino acids. Germline CDR1 is GEAIGNYY and CDR2 is EKD. The chain's CDR3 is CACDTIQGLGTDKLIF. DNA of the CDR3: TGTGCTTGTGACACCATTCAAGGTCTAGGGACCGATAAACTCATCTTT.

A few counts support this clone. TCRdb pairs this DNA with a much larger clone's protein that differs at residue 9, likely a read error; the protein shown was translated from the DNA. This rearrangement joins TRDV1 to TRDJ1, with 11 bases fitting TRDD3. The CDR3 is made up of 26 amino acids. The germline V gene encodes CDR1 TSWWSYY and CDR2 QGS. V shed 0 bases, J shed 0 bases, and the junction held 30 bases outside the gene matches. The CDR3 nucleotides read TGTGCTCTTGGGGAACTACGCAGTTGTGGTGGGTTCCCCCACTGGGGGATATTGGAGTACACCGATAAACTCATCTTT. Translated: CALGELRSCGGFPHWGILEYTDKLIF.

For this clone: This likely traces to a read error, being one base from a far larger clone. Other DNA sequences in the sample encode the same CDR3. The chain has TRDV2 and TRDJ1, with TRDD3 matching over 9 bases. CDR3 length equals 19 residues. Looked up from germline, CDR1 is GEAIGNYY and CDR2 is EKD. CDR3: CACDTSHPLGDKYTDKLIF. In DNA form, the CDR3 reads TGTGCCTGTGACACCTCTCATCCCTTGGGGGATAAGTACACAGATAAACTCATCTTT.

This clone was seen a handful of times. A read error is the likely source, as a far larger clone sits one nucleotide away. Other DNA variants within this sample encode the same CDR3. The chain uses TRDV1 and TRDJ1, with unresolved D. The V and J ends lost 3 bases and 0 bases respectively, with 20 bases between them. The CDR3 covers 18 residues. Germline CDR1 and CDR2: TSWWSYY and QGS. The chain's CDR3 is CALGELWSRWSYTDKLIF. CDR3 DNA: TGTGCTCTTGGGGAGCTATGGTCCCGCTGGTCCTACACCGATAAACTCATCTTT.

The sample holds a few counts of this clone. TCRdb pairs this DNA with a much larger clone's protein that differs at residue 7, likely a read error; the protein shown was translated from the DNA. The CDR3 DNA reads as TGTGCTCTTGGTCACAGCTGCCTACTTTTACTGGGGGATAAAGATAAACTCATCTTT. This codes for CALGHSCLLLLGDKDKLIF. The chain couples TRDV1 to TRDJ1; TRDD3 aligns across 11 bases. The CDR3 is made up of 19 amino acids. The J segment lost 5 bases and the V segment lost 6 bases, leaving 20 bases of the junction unmatched. CDR1 and CDR2 (germline): TSWWSYY, QGS.

This clone appeared a few times. For this DNA, TCRdb reports the protein of a much larger clone, which diverges at residue 15, most likely from a read error; the protein presented here is translated directly from the DNA. As DNA, the CDR3 is TGTGCTCTTGGGGACCTGTCATCCTCTGGGGGATACTACACCGAAAAACTCATCTTT. It yields the protein CALGDLSSSGGYYTEKLIF. This chain uses TRDV1 with TRDJ1, with TRDD3 matching over 11 bases. Germline V gene lookup returns CDR1 TSWWSYY and CDR2 QGS. The CDR3 has 19 amino acids.

There are a few counts of this clone. TCRdb records a much larger clone's protein for this DNA, with a difference at residue 18 that likely arises from a read error; the protein given is the translation of the DNA. CDR3 protein: CACVGLDGLLGDYTDKLTF. The CDR3 nucleotides read TGTGCCTGTGTCGGATTAGACGGATTACTGGGGGACTACACCGATAAACTCACCTTT. The J segment was not called; the V segment is TRDV2; the table's D call of TRDD3 was not tested on the DNA. Germline CDR1 is GEAIGNYY and CDR2 is EKD. The CDR3 covers 19 residues.

As for this clone: The protein TCRdb gives is from a much larger clone and does not agree with this DNA's translation at residue 5, likely a read error; the protein shown here comes from the DNA. This chain links TRDV2 with TRDJ1; 7 bases align to TRDD3. TCRdb carries no J gene annotation; the J gene was assigned here by matching the DNA with germline. This CDR3 has 15 amino acids. Germline-derived CDR1 and CDR2 are GEAIGNYY and EKD. The V segment lost 3 bases and the J segment 0 bases; nucleotides outside the gene matches: 6. The CDR3 DNA follows: TGTGCCTGTGACGGTCTGGGGGCCTACACCGATAAACTCATCTTT. Residues: CACDGLGAYTDKLIF.

This clone came up many times. V is TRDV2 and J is TRDJ1, with TRDD3 identical over 11 bases. The germline CDR1 and CDR2 sequences are GEAIGNYY and EKD. The V gene end was trimmed by 0 bases and the J gene end by 0 bases; junction bases not matched to a gene: 8. This CDR3 contains 18 residues. The CDR3 here is CACDTVVGGYAYTDKLIF. In nucleotides, the CDR3 is TGTGCCTGTGACACCGTCGTTGGGGGATACGCGTACACCGATAAACTCATCTTT.

As to this clone: The protein recorded in TCRdb matches a much larger clone and deviates from this DNA's translation at residue 19, suggesting a read error; the protein here is obtained by translating the DNA. V gene TRDV3 combines with J gene TRDJ1, with D perhaps TRDD2 (6 bases). Because TCRdb records no J gene, it was assigned here through a match of the DNA to germline. The ends were cut back, 3 bases at V and 8 bases at J, with 46 bases in the middle. This CDR3 spans 22 amino acids. Germline assignment: CDR1 TVYSNPD and CDR2 GDNSRS (reference sequence). The CDR3 loop reads CAFNHLLPPSVLSNIGGWKLIF. CDR3 bases: TGTGCCTTCAATCACCTTCTTCCTCCGTCGGTACTCTCAAATATCGGAGGTTGGAAACTCATCTTT. The complete variable domain, with remaining parts taken from reference TRDV3 and TRDJ1, reads CDKVTQSSPDQTVASGSEVVLLCTYDTVYSNPDLFWYRIRPDYSFQFVFYGDNSRSEGADFTQGRFSVKHILTQKAFHLVISPVRTEDSATYYCAFNHLLPPSVLSNIGGWKLIFGKGTRVTVEP.

Remarks on this clone: The mismatch at residue 17 between this DNA's translation and the TCRdb protein of a much larger clone likely reflects a read error; the protein shown is translated from the DNA. The chain joins TRDV1 to TRDJ1; the match to TRDD3 covers 10 bases. The germline CDR1 and CDR2 sequences are TSWWSYY and QGS. The length of the CDR3 is 21 residues. CDR3 loop: CALGEMNTGGYAVRYTNKLIF. For the CDR3, the DNA is TGTGCTCTTGGGGAAATGAACACCGGGGGATACGCAGTAAGGTACACCAATAAACTCATCTTT.

On this clone itself: TCRdb's protein for this DNA is that of a much larger clone and differs from the translation at residue 6, likely a read error; the protein shown is the DNA translation. The chain employs TRDV2 and TRDJ1; D is possibly TRDD3 (6 bases). No J gene was available from TCRdb, and it was assigned here by a germline match of the DNA. Germline V CDR1 and CDR2: GEAIGNYY, EKD. V was clipped by 3 bases and J by 0 bases, with 16 bases between them. The CDR3 runs to 16 residues. This chain's CDR3 is CACDPRGWLYTDKLIF. The DNA for the CDR3 is TGTGCCTGTGACCCTAGGGGATGGCTGTACACCGATAAACTCATCTTT.

A note on this clone: TCRdb's protein, taken from a much larger clone, differs from this DNA's translation at residue 9, likely owing to a read error; the protein displayed comes from the DNA. CDR3 sequence: CACKLYTPPRGLIYTDKLIF. The CDR3 DNA reads TGTGCCTGCAAGCTCTACACTCCTCCCCGGGGACTTATTTACACCGATAAACTCATCTTT. The V call is TRDV2, the J call TRDJ1; the D gene is possibly TRDD3 (5 bases). The J gene is not listed in TCRdb, so it was assigned here from a DNA match to germline. Trimming stripped 7 bases from V and 0 bases from J, with 32 bases between. CDR3 length: 20 residues. Germline V CDR1 and CDR2: GEAIGNYY, EKD.

As to this clone: TCRdb's entry gives the protein of a much larger clone, which mismatches this DNA's translation at residue 11, likely from a read error; the protein reported here is translated from the DNA. The rearrangement uses TRDV1 and TRDJ1; maybe TRDD2 (6 bases). The CDR3 extends over 19 amino acids. CDR1 is TSWWSYY, CDR2 QGS, per germline. V lost 1 base, J lost 2 bases, and 23 bases lay in between. The CDR3 nucleotides are TGTGCTCTTGGGGAACGCGGCCTTCCCGGGGAACTCGCTACCGATAAACTCATCTTT. Translating it yields CALGERGLPGELATDKLIF.

There are many counts of this clone. The translation of this DNA and the TCRdb protein of a much larger clone differ at residue 9, probably owing to a read error; the protein shown here is translated from the DNA. The J gene is TRDJ1, the V gene TRAV36/DV7; 9 bases match TRDD3. CDR1 and CDR2 from the germline V gene are VTNFRS and LTSSGIE (reference sequence). The CDR3 covers 14 residues. CDR3 region: CAPYWGKYADKLIF. The CDR3 DNA is TGTGCCCCTTACTGGGGGAAGTACGCCGATAAACTCATCTTT. The full variable domain, completed using reference TRAV36/DV7 and TRDJ1, is EDKVVQSPLSLVVHEGDTVTLNCSYEVTNFRSLLWYKQEKKAPTFLFMLTSSGIEKKSGRLSSILDKKELSSILNITATQTGDSAIYLCAPYWGKYADKLIFGKGTRVTVEP.

As for this clone: A far larger clone is one base from this, pointing to a likely read error. Other nucleotide sequences in the sample specify the same CDR3. V is TRDV1 and J is TRDJ1, with D maybe TRDD2 (5 bases). TCRdb carries no J gene annotation; the J gene was assigned here by matching the DNA with germline. The CDR3 sequence is 22 residues long. V was shortened by 3 bases and J by 0 bases, with 32 bases between the two germline ends. CDR1 and CDR2 (germline): TSWWSYY, QGS. Here the CDR3 reads CALGDLPRRDRTSLTYTDKLIF. The DNA for the CDR3 is TGTGCTCTTGGGGATCTTCCCAGAAGAGACCGTACATCGTTAACTTACACCGATAAACTCATCTTT.

This clone was detected a few times. TCRdb lists the protein of a much larger clone for this DNA, which differs at residue 3, so this is likely a read error; the protein given here is translated from the DNA itself. J is TRDJ1 and V is TRDV1; 12 nucleotides match TRDD3. The CDR3 extends over 23 amino acids. CDR1 and CDR2 from the germline V gene are TSWWSYY and QGS. The CDR3 region is CAPGGGFLTLNWGIPGYTDKLIF. The CDR3 region has the DNA TGTGCTCCTGGGGGGGGCTTCCTTACACTTAACTGGGGGATACCCGGGTACACCGATAAACTCATCTTT.

Concerning this clone itself: The amino acid sequence in TCRdb belongs to a much larger clone and departs from this DNA's translation at residue 10, likely a sequencing read error; the sequence shown is translated from the DNA. The chain links TRDV1 to TRDJ1; the D call may be TRDD2 or TRDD3 (6 bases each). No J gene is reported in TCRdb; it was inferred here by comparing the DNA with germline. Germline CDR1 is TSWWSYY and CDR2 is QGS. The germline V and J ends were trimmed by 0 bases and 2 bases, with 19 bases remaining between them. This CDR3 has 18 residues. CDR3 DNA: TGTGCTCTTGGGGAACTAAGTCCTACGAAGGATACAACCGATAAACTCATCTTT. Translating gives CALGELSPTKDTTDKLIF.

Concerning this clone itself: TCRdb attributes to this sequence the protein of a much larger clone, which differs from the DNA translation at residue 16; a read error is likely, and the protein displayed is translated from the DNA. The J gene is TRDJ1, the V gene TRDV1, with TRDD2 identical over 9 bases. The CDR3 runs to 21 residues. V trimming: 0 bases; J trimming: 3 bases; junction bases outside the gene matches: 20. Germline V gene data show CDR1 as TSWWSYY and CDR2 as QGS. CDR3 sequence: CALGELANLPTSTVGPDKLIF. CDR3 in DNA: TGTGCTCTTGGGGAACTAGCCAACCTTCCTACGTCAACGGTTGGACCCGATAAACTCATCTTT.

Turning to this clone: TCRdb's entry gives the protein of a much larger clone, which mismatches this DNA's translation at residue 9, likely from a read error; the protein reported here is translated from the DNA. The chain has TRDV1 and TRDJ1; 8 bases align to TRDD3. TCRdb supplies no J gene; here it was assigned by aligning the nucleotide sequence to germline. Germline CDR1 TSWWSYY, CDR2 QGS. The ends lost 0 bases at V and 0 bases at J; junction bases unmatched: 15. The CDR3 sequence is 20 residues long. The CDR3 spells CALGELELQGDKVYTDKLIF. The DNA of the CDR3 is TGTGCTCTTGGGGAACTGGAACTTCAGGGGGATAAGGTATACACCGATAAACTCATCTTT.